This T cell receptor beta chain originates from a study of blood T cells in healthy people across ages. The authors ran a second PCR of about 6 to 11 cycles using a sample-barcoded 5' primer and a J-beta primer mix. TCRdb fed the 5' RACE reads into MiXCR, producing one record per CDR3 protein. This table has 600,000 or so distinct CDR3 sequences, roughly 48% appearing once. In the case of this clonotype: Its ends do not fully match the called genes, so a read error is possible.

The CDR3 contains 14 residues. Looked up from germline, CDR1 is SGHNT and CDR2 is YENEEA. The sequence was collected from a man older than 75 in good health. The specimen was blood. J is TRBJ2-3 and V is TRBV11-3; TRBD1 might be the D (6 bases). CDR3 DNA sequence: TGTGCTAGCAGCTTGGTACAGGGTGCAGATACGCAGTATTTT. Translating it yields CASSLVQGADTQYF.